This entry lists 20 T cell receptor beta chains sequenced from one sample in a study of T cell repertoires in aging, cancer and after chemotherapy. Multiplex touch-down PCR with TRB-A/B primers amplified rearranged V-D-J TRB sequences. TCRdb re-called the multiplex PCR reads through MiXCR, storing one row per CDR3 protein. The sample lists 4,500 or so distinct CDR3 sequences, about 29% occurring once. TCR beta rearrangements were amplified from peripheral blood genomic DNA. Sequenced: blood. The receptors were sampled from a human donor in good health.

As to this clonotype: This may arise from a read error, as a much more abundant clone is one base away. This chain uses TRBV29-1 with TRBJ1-1; D call uncertain. The CDR3 has 11 amino acids. Looked up from germline, CDR1 is SQVTM and CDR2 is ANQGSEA. The CDR3 protein is CNVGRDTEAFF. The CDR3 bases are TGCAACGTTGGGCGGGACACTGAAGCTTTCTTT.

In its sample, this clonotype was seen a few times. The chain is built from TRBV13 and TRBJ2-1; 11 bases agree with TRBD2. V shed 5 bases, J shed 5 bases, and the junction held 5 bases outside the gene matches. The germline V gene has CDR1 PRHDT and CDR2 FYEKMQ (reference sequence). CDR3 length: 15 residues. CDR3 sequence (DNA): TGTGCCAGCAGCACCACGGGACTAGCGGACAATGAGCAGTTCTTC. It specifies CASSTTGLADNEQFF.

This clonotype was recorded a few times. The rearrangement links TRBV20-1 to TRBJ2-1; TRBD2 matches 11 bases. The trim removed 5 bases at V and 5 bases at J, leaving 2 bases unmatched. The CDR3 extends over 13 amino acids. Germline CDR1 reads DFQATT; CDR2 reads SNEGSKA (reference sequence). This chain's CDR3 is CSAPGLADNEQFF. The CDR3 nucleotides are TGCAGTGCTCCGGGACTAGCGGACAATGAGCAGTTCTTC.

The J gene is TRBJ1-2, the V gene TRBV11-2; TRBD1 might be the D (5 bases). The CDR3 totals 15 residues. V was clipped by 1 base and J by 8 bases, with 17 bases between them. Germline V lookup: CDR1 SGHAT, CDR2 FQNNGV. The CDR3 DNA follows: TGTGCCAGCAGCTTAGGCACAGTCGGGGGAAAGGGCTACACCTTC. Its protein is CASSLGTVGGKGYTF.

About this clonotype itself: Relative to the germline gene, one junction end is altered; a read error may explain this. The rearrangement uses TRBV19 and TRBJ2-5; TRBD2 agrees at 7 bases. Per germline, CDR1 LNHDA and CDR2 SQIVND (reference sequence). The CDR3 sequence is 15 residues long. CDR3 protein: CASSQASSGQETQYF. The CDR3 bases are TGCGCCAGCAGCCAAGCTTCTAGCGGACAAGAGACCCAGTACTTC.

V usage is TRBV5-1 and J usage is TRBJ1-2; possibly TRBD1 for D (6 bases). The CDR3 totals 14 residues. Germline V lookup: CDR1 SGHRS, CDR2 YFSETQ. Between the trimmed V and J ends, which lost 4 bases and 3 bases, there was a span of 13 bases. The CDR3 spells CASSINRADYGYTF. The CDR3 region has the DNA TGCGCCAGCAGCATAAACAGGGCGGACTATGGCTACACCTTC.

This clonotype rates as medium-sized (0.01 to 0.1%). V gene TRBV6-5 combines with J gene TRBJ1-2; possible D gene TRBD1, 6 bases. The CDR3 is made up of 16 amino acids. CDR1 is MNHEY, CDR2 SVGAGI, per germline. Trimming removed 6 bases from V and 4 bases from J, with 21 bases in between. The chain's CDR3 is CASRTFGGADSYGYTF. The DNA of the CDR3 is TGTGCCAGCAGGACCTTCGGGGGGGCTGATAGCTATGGCTACACCTTC.

The chain recombines TRBV15 with TRBJ1-1; no definite D call. The CDR3 spans 16 residues. Looked up from germline, CDR1 is LNHNV and CDR2 is YYDKDF (reference sequence). V was pared by 0 bases and J by 0 bases, with 11 bases between. CDR3 sequence reads: CATSRDQPALNTEAFF. CDR3 DNA sequence: TGTGCCACCAGCAGAGATCAACCAGCTTTGAACACTGAAGCTTTCTTT.

This rearrangement joins TRBV14 to TRBJ1-6; TRBD1 might be the D (6 bases). The CDR3 is 17 residues long. Germline values: CDR1 SGHDN, CDR2 FVKESK. V shed 0 bases and J shed 6 bases, with 15 bases lying between them. CDR3 amino acids: CASSQDWGGGGNSPLHF. The CDR3 bases are TGTGCCAGCAGCCAAGATTGGGGGGGCGGTGGTAATTCACCCCTCCACTTT. Based on the CDR3 plus reference TRBV14 and TRBJ1-6, the full variable domain is EAGVTQFPSHSVIEKGQTVTLRCDPISGHDNLYWYRRVMGKEIKFLLHFVKESKQDESGMPNNRFLAERTGGTYSTLKVQPAELEDSGVYFCASSQDWGGGGNSPLHFGNGTRLTVT.

By sample fraction, this clonotype is medium-sized. The chain links TRBV6-5 to TRBJ2-2; unclear D gene. CDR3 length equals 14 residues. Germline V gene sequence: CDR1 MNHEY, CDR2 SVGAGI. The ends were cut back, 4 bases at V and 6 bases at J, with 12 bases in the middle. The CDR3 region is CASSSPVRPGELFF. The CDR3 nucleotides are TGTGCCAGCAGTTCCCCGGTCAGACCCGGGGAGCTGTTTTTT.

The rearrangement joins TRBV5-1 to TRBJ2-3; no clear D. The CDR3 is 13 residues long. Germline V gene lookup returns CDR1 SGHRS and CDR2 YFSETQ. V shed 1 base and J shed 4 bases, with 7 bases lying between them. The CDR3 here is CASSLNGPDTQYF. CDR3 in DNA: TGCGCCAGCAGCTTGAATGGTCCAGATACGCAGTATTTT.

The chain uses TRBV20-1 and TRBJ2-1, with TRBD2 matching over 9 bases. Trimming at V came to 3 bases and at J to 10 bases, leaving 16 bases not matched to a gene. The CDR3 covers 16 residues. CDR1 is DFQATT, CDR2 SNEGSKA, per germline (reference sequence). The CDR3 spells CSASNPSGIDVWEQFF. In DNA form, the CDR3 reads TGCAGTGCTAGTAATCCTAGCGGGATTGACGTGTGGGAGCAGTTCTTC.

This clonotype has only a few counts. The chain combines TRBV7-2 with TRBJ2-1; D is uncertain. The germline gives CDR1 SGHTA, CDR2 FQGNSA. The V end was cut by 2 bases, the J end by 6 bases, with 11 bases between. The CDR3 length is 14 residues. The DNA of the CDR3 is TGTGCCAGCAGCTTACCCCAGTTGATCAATGAGCAGTTCTTC. This codes for CASSLPQLINEQFF.

This clonotype was seen only a few times. The chain recombines TRBV6-1 with TRBJ1-3; D ambiguous. CDR1 MNHNS and CDR2 SASEGT come from the germline V gene. V was cut by 2 bases and J by 0 bases, with 11 bases left in between. CDR3 length equals 16 residues. The CDR3: CASSELLVGSGNTIYF. The CDR3 DNA sequence: TGTGCCAGCAGTGAACTCCTAGTTGGCTCTGGAAACACCATATATTTT.

In DNA, the CDR3 is TGTGCCAGTAGTACCACTAGCGGGGCCTACAATGAGCAGTTCTTC. It codes for CASSTTSGAYNEQFF. The V gene is TRBV19, the J gene TRBJ2-1; TRBD2 matches at 10 bases. CDR1 is LNHDA, CDR2 SQIVND, per germline (reference sequence). V lost 4 bases, J lost 2 bases, and 2 bases stayed unmatched. This CDR3 spans 15 amino acids.

V gene TRBV4-3 combines with J gene TRBJ2-1; no reliable D call. CDR1 LGHNA and CDR2 YSLEER come from the germline V gene. CDR3 size: 13 residues. Trimming pared 1 base from V and 0 bases from J, leaving 1 base between. The CDR3 DNA follows: TGCGCCAGCAGCCAAGCCTCCTACAATGAGCAGTTCTTC. It yields the protein CASSQASYNEQFF.

A few counts support this clonotype. The gene calls are TRBV21-1 and TRBJ2-7; the table's D call of TRBD1 was not tested on the DNA. TRBV21-1 is an annotated pseudogene. This CDR3 region has 14 residues. CDR3 nucleotides: TGTGCCAGCTCTCCGGGACAGGCGATCTACGAGCAGTACTTC. Translation: CASSPGQAIYEQYF.

This clonotype is medium-sized within its sample. The chain carries TRBV19 and TRBJ2-3; TRBD2 might be the D (5 bases). The CDR3 runs to 13 residues. V gave up 2 bases and J gave up 3 bases, with 6 bases separating them. Germline CDR1 LNHDA, CDR2 SQIVND (reference sequence). DNA for the CDR3: TGTGCCAGTAGTATAAGGAGGACAGATACGCAGTATTTT. Encoded protein: CASSIRRTDTQYF.

This clonotype is medium-sized within its sample. The gene calls are TRBV19 and TRBJ1-1; D is possibly TRBD1 (5 bases). This CDR3 is built from 13 residues. The germline CDR1 and CDR2 sequences are LNHDA and SQIVND (reference sequence). V lost 5 bases and J lost 1, with 8 bases in between. CDR3 nucleotide sequence: TGTGCCAGTAGTGGGAGGGGGAACACTGAAGCTTTCTTT. Amino acids: CASSGRGNTEAFF.

As concerns this clonotype: Relative to the germline gene, one junction end is altered; a read error may explain this. The chain uses TRBV5-6 and TRBJ2-7; no clear D. Germline V CDR1 and CDR2: SGHDT, YYEEEE. CDR3 length: 13 amino acids. In DNA form, the CDR3 reads TGCGCCAGCAGCCAAACCTTTACCTACGAGCAGTACTTC. It translates to CASSQTFTYEQYF.